This TCR beta chain was sequenced for a study of blood T cell repertoires in COVID-19. Study overall: COVID-19 samples, acute and convalescent, were from the United States, Italy and Spain. Sample material is recorded as cDNA or gDNA derived from T cells, B-cell-depleted T cells, or PBMCs.

Per the authors' pipeline: Reference gene primer amplification yielded estimated nucleated cell counts. Sequencing was performed with immunoSEQ multiplex PCR; in TCRdb, only in-frame clones are kept and a portion is missing. V and J calls and clone size are copied from that table; D and trimming were computed from the DNA. The table has roughly 100,000 clones, roughly 88% seen once; the top ten hold 11%. Trimming took off 2 bases at V and 5 bases at J, with 19 bases between the two ends. The germline CDR1 and CDR2 sequences are SGHNT and YYREEE (reference sequence). CDR3 size: 16 residues. The chain recombines TRBV5-4 with TRBJ2-5; no clear D. This clonotype was sampled from a man older than 75 with acute or convalescent COVID-19. The source material was peripheral blood. CDR3 amino acids: CASSFWPVIAKETQYF. The CDR3 coding sequence is TGTGCCAGCAGCTTCTGGCCCGTCATCGCAAAGGAGACCCAGTACTTC.